The 16 T cell receptor beta chains given below trace back to one sample, sequenced in a study of early stage breast cancer tumors. Only in-frame clones appear in the TCRdb table, and some are missing; sequencing was by immunoSEQ multiplex PCR. Among more than 13,000 clones listed, approximately 81% were seen once. Material: normal breast tissue next to the tumor. The receptors originated from a person aged 45-60 years with breast cancer.

The chain has TRBV7-8 and TRBJ1-2; D might be TRBD1 (6 bases). The CDR3 sequence is 17 residues long. Trimming left V 5 bases short and J 2 bases short, with 21 bases between. The germline gives CDR1 SGHVS, CDR2 FQNEAQ. The DNA of the CDR3 is TGTGCCAGCAGCCCCCGCCGGGGGGGCGAATGGAACTATGGCTACACCTTC. Residues: CASSPRRGGEWNYGYTF.

In this sample, this clone turned up a few times. The V call is TRBV10-1, the J call TRBJ2-2; D is perhaps TRBD2 (5 bases). Trimming shortened V by 6 bases and J by 2 bases, and 10 bases separated the two germline ends. The CDR3 is 14 residues long. Germline V gives CDR1 WNHNN, CDR2 SYGVQD (reference sequence). The CDR3 is CASRGGLNTGELFF. CDR3 coding DNA: TGCGCCAGCAGAGGAGGCCTAAACACCGGGGAGCTGTTTTTT.

The chain is built from TRBV15 and TRBJ2-1, with D unresolved. CDR1 and CDR2 from the germline V gene are LNHNV and YYDKDF (reference sequence). V lost 3 bases and J 0 bases, leaving 9 bases between the germline ends. The CDR3 sequence is 15 residues long. This CDR3 is CATSSQASSYNEQFF. In nucleotides, the CDR3 is TGTGCCACCAGCAGTCAAGCGAGCTCCTACAATGAGCAGTTCTTC.

The chain has TRBV6-5 and TRBJ1-2; 7 bases fit TRBD1. J gave up 8 bases and V 6 bases, and 15 bases lay outside the gene matches. CDR1 is MNHEY, CDR2 SVGAGI, per germline. The length of the CDR3 is 15 residues. CDR3 nucleotide sequence: TGTGCCAGCAGAACCCAGACTATGACAGGGCCGGGCTACACCTTC. This translates into CASRTQTMTGPGYTF.

This chain links TRBV18 with TRBJ2-3; the D is unclear. V lost 3 bases and J 5 bases, leaving 9 bases between the germline ends. The CDR3 loop spans 13 amino acids. Germline V gives CDR1 KGHSH, CDR2 LQKENI. The DNA of the CDR3 is TGTGCCAGCTCACCCGATTTCGGAGATACGCAGTATTTT. Amino acid sequence: CASSPDFGDTQYF. Full variable domain (remainder filled in from reference TRBV18 and TRBJ2-3): NAGVMQNPRHLVRRRGQEARLRCSPMKGHSHVYWYRQLPEEGLKFMVYLQKENIIDESGMPKERFSAEFPKEGPSILRIQQVVRGDSAAYFCASSPDFGDTQYFGPGTRLTVL.

The chain has TRBV21-1 and TRBJ2-3. TRBV21-1 constitutes a pseudogene. The CDR3 is 16 amino acids. The CDR3 DNA reads as TGTGCCAGCAGCTCCCCCGGTTACTGGACGTCAGATACGCAGTATTTT. It yields the protein CASSSPGYWTSDTQYF.

In DNA, the CDR3 is TGTGCCAGCAGCTTAGCCGGCGGTCCTGACTACAATGAGCAGTTCTTC. This gives the protein CASSLAGGPDYNEQFF. The chain combines TRBV7-2 with TRBJ2-1; D call uncertain. The CDR3 extends over 16 amino acids. Trimming cost V 0 bases and J 3 bases, with 12 bases left between them. Germline V gene lookup returns CDR1 SGHTA and CDR2 FQGNSA. Full variable domain (remainder filled in from reference TRBV7-2 and TRBJ2-1): GAGVSQSPSNKVTEKGKDVELRCDPISGHTALYWYRQSLGQGLEFLIYFQGNSAPDKSGLPSDRFSAERTGGSVSTLTIQRTQQEDSAVYLCASSLAGGPDYNEQFFGPGTRLTVL.

The count of this clone is one. V is TRBV6-5 and J is TRBJ2-3; 7 bases line up with TRBD2. Trimming cost V 2 bases and J 1 base; bases outside gene matches: 3. Germline V gene sequence: CDR1 MNHEY, CDR2 SVGAGI. This CDR3 contains 15 residues. The CDR3 sequence: CASSYRLAGTDTQYF. CDR3 in DNA: TGTGCCAGCAGTTACCGTCTAGCGGGCACAGATACGCAGTATTTT.

The rearrangement uses TRBV11-2 and TRBJ1-6, with D possibly being TRBD1 (5 bases). Between the trimmed V and J ends, which lost 0 bases and 0 bases, there was a span of 18 bases. The germline gives CDR1 SGHAT, CDR2 FQNNGV. The length of the CDR3 is 20 residues. DNA of the CDR3: TGTGCCAGCAGCTTAGATCGCAGGACACTTCCAAGCTCCTATAATTCACCCCTCCACTTT. It specifies CASSLDRRTLPSSYNSPLHF.

The chain employs TRBV5-5 and TRBJ1-1, with a tentative D call TRBD1 (6 bases). The germline V and J ends were trimmed by 1 base and 1 base, with 11 bases remaining between them. This CDR3 region has 15 residues. Germline CDR1 is SGHKS and CDR2 is YYEKEE (reference sequence). The CDR3 DNA is TGTGCCAGCAGCTTGTTCGGACAGTCGAACACTGAAGCTTTCTTT. This codes for CASSLFGQSNTEAFF.

This sequence joins TRBV10-3 and TRBJ2-7; a possible D gene is TRBD2 (5 bases). The CDR3 is 17 residues long. V was pared by 0 bases and J by 4 bases, with 19 bases between. Germline loops: CDR1 ENHRY, CDR2 SYGVKD. The CDR3 bases are TGTGCCATCAGTGAGTCGCCCGGGATCGGGAACTCTTACGAGCAGTACTTC. Translating it yields CAISESPGIGNSYEQYF.

Only a few counts were recorded for this clone. The chain links TRBV5-4 to TRBJ2-7; D may correspond to TRBD1 or TRBD2 (5 bases each). Trimming cost V 6 bases and J 2 bases, with 15 bases left between them. The CDR3 runs 14 residues. Germline V gives CDR1 SGHNT, CDR2 YYREEE (reference sequence). CDR3 in DNA: TGTGCCAGCATGCCCGAGGTGGGGGCCTACGAGCAGTACTTC. Protein sequence: CASMPEVGAYEQYF.

The chain employs TRBV7-2 and TRBJ1-2; possible D gene TRBD1, 5 bases. Germline V lookup: CDR1 SGHTA, CDR2 FQGNSA. CDR3 size: 13 residues. Trimming pared 4 bases from V and 0 bases from J, leaving 6 bases between. The CDR3 loop reads CASSSDTNYGYTF. Here the CDR3 DNA reads TGTGCCAGCAGCTCGGACACTAACTATGGCTACACCTTC.

The chain combines TRBV2 with TRBJ1-2; possible D gene TRBD1, 5 bases. Looked up from germline, CDR1 is SNHLY and CDR2 is FYNNEI. CDR3 size: 13 residues. V lost 6 bases to trimming and J lost 4 bases, with 12 bases between them. CDR3: CASRTGDGYGYTF. CDR3 bases: TGTGCCAGCAGGACGGGGGACGGCTATGGCTACACCTTC.

CDR3 residues: CASNKEGGTEAFF. CDR3 DNA sequence: TGTGCCAGCAACAAGGAGGGGGGCACTGAAGCTTTCTTT. This sequence joins TRBV6-5 and TRBJ1-1, with D tentatively TRBD1 (6 bases). The germline V and J ends were trimmed by 7 bases and 4 bases, with 13 bases remaining between them. Looked up from germline, CDR1 is MNHEY and CDR2 is SVGAGI. The CDR3 totals 13 residues.

V gene TRBV5-4 combines with J gene TRBJ2-2; D gene uncertain. The V gene's germline CDR1 is SGHNT and CDR2 YYREEE (reference sequence). V was clipped by 5 bases and J by 2 bases, with 4 bases between them. There are 12 residues in the CDR3. CDR3 nucleotides: TGTGCCAGCAGTCTAAACACCGGGGAGCTGTTTTTT. Protein: CASSLNTGELFF.